Presented here are 32 T cell receptor beta chains from one specimen sequenced in a study of cytomegalovirus exposure and HLA in healthy donors. Researchers ran the PCR with 60 Vbeta and 13 Jbeta primers. Sequenced by immunoSEQ multiplex PCR; TCRdb stores in-frame clones only, minus some. The table records 90,000 to 120,000 clones, 76% of them present only once. Input material: PBMCs. Receptors originate from a woman in her 50s in good health and CMV-seropositive.

V is TRBV27 and J is TRBJ1-1; 12 bases match TRBD1. Trimming removed 6 bases from V and 6 bases from J; junction bases left unmatched: 5. The CDR3 covers 14 residues. Germline V gene data show CDR1 as MNHEY and CDR2 as SMNVEV (reference sequence). CDR3 amino acids: CASSLGQGAAEAFF. As DNA, the CDR3 is TGTGCCAGCAGCCTGGGACAGGGGGCCGCTGAAGCTTTCTTT.

The chain carries TRBV6-1 and TRBJ2-7, with 7 bases aligning to TRBD1. This CDR3 spans 15 amino acids. Germline CDR1 and CDR2: MNHNS and SASEGT. J lost 0 bases, V lost 7 bases, and 9 bases had no gene match. The CDR3 nucleotides are TGTGCCAGCATGGGTAGGGACAGAGTCTCCTACGAGCAGTACTTC. Protein product: CASMGRDRVSYEQYF.

V gene TRBV6-6 combines with J gene TRBJ2-1; perhaps TRBD2 as D (5 bases). Per germline, CDR1 MNHNY and CDR2 SVGAGI (reference sequence). The V end was cut by 1 base, the J end by 6 bases, with 10 bases between. This CDR3 region has 14 residues. CDR3 nucleotide sequence: TGTGCCAGCAGTTACTTGGAGAGGGCCAATGAGCAGTTCTTC. It specifies CASSYLERANEQFF.

This clone came up once. The chain recombines TRBV5-1 with TRBJ2-7; D is unclear. This CDR3 has 11 amino acids. The germline gives CDR1 SGHRS, CDR2 YFSETQ. Trimming took 3 bases from V and 1 from J, leaving 2 bases between them. The CDR3 loop reads CASSSSYEQYF. The CDR3 DNA follows: TGCGCCAGCAGCTCGTCCTACGAGCAGTACTTC.

The chain joins TRBV19 to TRBJ2-1; TRBD2 matches 10 bases. The CDR3 extends over 15 amino acids. Germline assignment: CDR1 LNHDA and CDR2 SQIVND (reference sequence). V trimming: 6 bases; J trimming: 1 base; junction bases outside the gene matches: 3. The CDR3 nucleotides are TGTGCCAGTAGCCGGACTAGCGGATCCTACAATGAGCAGTTCTTC. It translates to CASSRTSGSYNEQFF.

The chain combines TRBV7-3 with TRBJ2-1; 7 bases map to TRBD1. The germline V gene encodes CDR1 SGHTA and CDR2 FQGTGA. The CDR3 sequence is 17 residues long. V shed 0 bases and J 3 bases; nucleotides not matched to a gene: 8. Written as DNA, the CDR3 is TGTGCCAGCAGCTTAACGGGGAGACAGGGTAACTACAATGAGCAGTTCTTC. Amino acids: CASSLTGRQGNYNEQFF.

The chain employs TRBV6-6 and TRBJ1-5, with D uncertain. This CDR3 region has 15 residues. Germline V gene data show CDR1 as MNHNY and CDR2 as SVGAGI (reference sequence). V lost 4 bases to trimming and J lost 7 bases, with 17 bases between them. The CDR3 loop reads CASSSLDSQSQPQHF. CDR3 nucleotides: TGTGCCAGCAGTTCCCTGGACTCGCAGAGCCAGCCCCAGCATTTT.

The CDR3 DNA reads as TGTGCCAGCACCGTAGACTCGAACACTGAAGCTTTCTTT. Its protein product is CASTVDSNTEAFF. J is TRBJ1-1 and V is TRBV7-3; D call uncertain. The CDR3 extends over 13 amino acids. The V gene's germline CDR1 is SGHTA and CDR2 FQGTGA. Between the trimmed V and J ends, which lost 7 bases and 1 base, there was a span of 10 bases. The entire variable domain, with the rest obtained from reference TRBV7-3 and TRBJ1-1, is as follows: GAGVSQTPSNKVTEKGKYVELRCDPISGHTALYWYRQSLGQGPEFLIYFQGTGAADDSGLPNDRFFAVRPEGSVSTLKIQRTERGDSAVYLCASTVDSNTEAFFGQGTRLTVV.

The chain recombines TRBV4-1 with TRBJ1-2; TRBD1 might be the D (6 bases). This CDR3 region has 14 residues. The V gene lost 4 bases and the J gene lost 6 bases, with 15 bases spanning the gap. CDR1 is MGHRA and CDR2 is YSYEKL in the germline V gene. CDR3 DNA: TGCGCCAGCAGCCGCCCTGAGGGGGTAAATGGCTACACCTTC. This gives the protein CASSRPEGVNGYTF.

The chain combines TRBV15 with TRBJ1-2; TRBD1 matches at 10 bases. Germline V gene lookup returns CDR1 LNHNV and CDR2 YYDKDF (reference sequence). Trimming at V came to 0 bases and at J to 8 bases, leaving 9 bases not matched to a gene. CDR3 length: 16 amino acids. The chain's CDR3 is CATSRDHGTGAEGYTF. The CDR3 nucleotides read TGTGCCACCAGCAGAGATCACGGGACAGGGGCCGAAGGCTACACCTTC.

The chain has TRBV4-1 and TRBJ1-1, with no clear D. The CDR3 is 15 amino acids. The V and J ends lost 2 bases and 1 base respectively, with 11 bases between them. Germline CDR1 is MGHRA and CDR2 is YSYEKL. CDR3 protein: CASSQMLAGNTEAFF. CDR3 bases: TGCGCCAGCAGCCAAATGCTCGCAGGGAACACTGAAGCTTTCTTT.

The chain combines TRBV7-8 with TRBJ1-4, with 7 bases fitting TRBD1. This CDR3 has 17 residues. Trimming took 0 bases from V and 5 from J; bases not matched to a gene: 9. Germline V gene lookup returns CDR1 SGHVS and CDR2 FQNEAQ. In nucleotides, the CDR3 is TGTGCCAGCAGCTTAGCGTTTTCTACAGGGGTGAATGAAAAACTGTTTTTT. Amino acids: CASSLAFSTGVNEKLFF.

CDR3 in amino acids: CASSQESTGLLPQHF. CDR3 bases: TGCGCCAGCAGCCAAGAATCGACAGGCCTTTTGCCCCAGCATTTT. This chain links TRBV4-1 with TRBJ1-5; a weak D match, TRBD1 (6 bases). The CDR3 is 15 amino acids. Germline assignment: CDR1 MGHRA and CDR2 YSYEKL. Trimming stripped 0 bases from V and 9 bases from J, with 15 bases between.

The rearrangement joins TRBV12-5 to TRBJ2-7, with 7 bases lining up with TRBD2. The CDR3 covers 14 residues. The J segment lost 1 base and the V segment lost 5 bases, leaving 5 bases of the junction unmatched. Germline CDR1 is LGHNT and CDR2 is FRNRAP. The CDR3 here is CASGPSGKSYEQYF. The CDR3, as DNA: TGTGCTAGTGGTCCTAGCGGTAAATCCTACGAGCAGTACTTC.

The genes are TRBV4-2 and TRBJ2-1, with 8 bases fitting TRBD1. The germline V gene has CDR1 LGHNA and CDR2 YNFKEQ. The V gene end was trimmed by 1 base and the J gene end by 3 bases; junction bases not matched to a gene: 5. The CDR3 is made up of 16 amino acids. The DNA for the CDR3 is TGTGCCAGCAGCCAAGGAACAGGGGGTTACTACAATGAGCAGTTCTTC. Translated: CASSQGTGGYYNEQFF.

This clone turned up a few times. The V and J genes are TRBV4-1 and TRBJ2-1; no clear D gene. V dropped 4 bases and J dropped 9 bases, with 13 bases sitting between them. CDR3 length equals 13 residues. Germline V gene data show CDR1 as MGHRA and CDR2 as YSYEKL. DNA of the CDR3: TGCGCCAGCAGCCTCTACGTGGAGCGTGAGCAGTTCTTC. Translation gives CASSLYVEREQFF.

The genes are TRBV23-1 and TRBJ2-6; maybe TRBD1 (6 bases). TRBV23-1 is noted as an ORF with a role that remains uncertain. The CDR3 covers 19 residues. Trimming took 4 bases from V and 1 from J, leaving 20 bases between them. The CDR3 reads CASSLIRDMGESGANVLTF. The CDR3 DNA reads as TGCGCCAGCAGTCTTATCCGGGACATGGGGGAATCTGGGGCCAACGTCCTGACTTTC.

This clone was seen a handful of times. The chain recombines TRBV11-3 with TRBJ2-7, with D uncertain. Germline CDR1 reads SGHNT; CDR2 reads YENEEA. Trimming removed 0 bases at V and 5 bases at J, with 8 bases between. The CDR3 has 13 amino acids. Here the CDR3 DNA reads TGTGCCAGCAGCTTAGATCGAGGCAACGAGCAGTACTTC. Amino acid sequence: CASSLDRGNEQYF.

J is TRBJ2-1 and V is TRBV4-2; 8 positions agree with TRBD2. CDR1 LGHNA and CDR2 YNFKEQ come from the germline V gene. The V segment lost 1 base and the J segment 4 bases; nucleotides outside the gene matches: 9. The CDR3 runs 17 residues. The CDR3 reads CASSQVGAGEVYNEQFF. Here the CDR3 DNA reads TGTGCCAGCAGCCAAGTGGGAGCGGGAGAGGTTTACAATGAGCAGTTCTTC.

V and J are TRBV2 and TRBJ1-2; maybe TRBD1 (5 bases). With 7 bases removed from V and 6 bases from J, the gap between germline ends came to 15 bases. Germline V gene lookup returns CDR1 SNHLY and CDR2 FYNNEI. The CDR3 has 13 amino acids. As DNA, the CDR3 is TGTGCCAGCATAAGGGGCCGGAGTAATGGCTACACCTTC. Amino acid sequence: CASIRGRSNGYTF.

The count of this clone is one. The chain recombines TRBV6-1 with TRBJ1-5; 9 nucleotides match TRBD1. Germline loops: CDR1 MNHNS, CDR2 SASEGT. The length of the CDR3 is 15 residues. The V and J ends lost 2 bases and 4 bases, in that order; junction bases with no gene match: 3. CDR3 nucleotide sequence: TGTGCCAGCAGTGAATGGACAGGGGATAATCAGCCCCAGCATTTT. Translation: CASSEWTGDNQPQHF.

This clone was counted once. This rearrangement joins TRBV7-8 to TRBJ2-3, with TRBD2 matching 7 bases. Per the germline V gene, CDR1 is SGHVS and CDR2 is FQNEAQ. The CDR3 consists of 15 residues. J was trimmed by 4 bases and V by 0 bases; bases with no gene match: 4. This chain's CDR3 is CASSLAGGAADTQYF. In nucleotides, the CDR3 is TGTGCCAGCAGCTTAGCGGGAGGGGCTGCAGATACGCAGTATTTT.

This chain uses TRBV7-9 with TRBJ1-1, with TRBD1 as a possible D gene (6 bases). Trimming removed 6 bases from V and 0 bases from J, with 23 bases in between. CDR1 and CDR2 from the germline V gene are SEHNR and FQNEAQ (reference sequence). This CDR3 is 18 amino acids long. CDR3 nucleotides: TGTGCCAGCAGTTCGAAGGCCAGCCAGGGGCTTTTGAACACTGAAGCTTTCTTT. As protein: CASSSKASQGLLNTEAFF.

This clone was seen only a few times. V is TRBV6-5 and J is TRBJ1-2; TRBD1 agrees at 8 bases. CDR3 length: 15 amino acids. From germline, CDR1 is MNHEY and CDR2 SVGAGI. V lost 2 bases and J lost 4; bases outside the gene matches: 6. CDR3 coding DNA: TGTGCCAGCAGTTACGGTGGGACAGGTCGCTATGGCTACACCTTC. Protein sequence: CASSYGGTGRYGYTF.

This chain joins TRBV6-5 and TRBJ2-4; D is perhaps TRBD1 (6 bases). The CDR3 consists of 11 residues. The V gene lost 9 bases and the J gene lost 4 bases, with 7 bases spanning the gap. Germline V gene data show CDR1 as MNHEY and CDR2 as SVGAGI. The CDR3 sequence is CASGQKNIQYF. The CDR3 DNA follows: TGTGCCAGTGGACAGAAAAACATTCAGTACTTC.

This clone was seen a single time. The chain links TRBV5-4 to TRBJ2-5; 9 bases fit TRBD2. This CDR3 has 17 residues. Unmatched junction bases numbered 12, after V lost 1 base and J lost 5 bases. Per the germline V gene, CDR1 is SGHNT and CDR2 is YYREEE (reference sequence). This CDR3 reads CASSLWGEGLAGETQYF. The CDR3 nucleotides are TGTGCCAGCAGCTTGTGGGGGGAGGGACTAGCTGGGGAGACCCAGTACTTC. Combining the CDR3 with reference TRBV5-4 and TRBJ2-5 gives the whole variable domain ETGVTQSPTHLIKTRGQQVTLRCSSQSGHNTVSWYQQALGQGPQFIFQYYREEENGRGNFPPRFSGLQFPNYSSELNVNALELDDSALYLCASSLWGEGLAGETQYFGPGTRLLVL.

The gene calls are TRBV27 and TRBJ1-1, with 7 positions matching TRBD1. Germline CDR1 is MNHEY and CDR2 is SMNVEV (reference sequence). V was clipped by 6 bases and J by 0 bases; unmatched bases: 4. This CDR3 comprises 14 residues. The CDR3 DNA reads TGTGCCAGCAGAACCGGGACAGTGAACACTGAAGCTTTCTTT. This codes for CASRTGTVNTEAFF.

This chain links TRBV25-1 with TRBJ1-5; D call uncertain. The germline V and J ends were trimmed by 8 bases and 0 bases, with 8 bases remaining between them. The germline gives CDR1 MGHDK, CDR2 SYGVNS. The CDR3 is 13 amino acids. This CDR3 is CASSQYSNQPQHF. DNA of the CDR3: TGTGCCAGCTCTCAGTATAGCAATCAGCCCCAGCATTTT.

This sequence joins TRBV27 and TRBJ2-7; D not certain. This CDR3 is 15 amino acids long. Germline lookup yields CDR1 MNHEY and CDR2 SMNVEV (reference sequence). Trimming stripped 3 bases from V and 0 bases from J, with 12 bases between. CDR3 DNA: TGTGCCAGCAGTTTTTCAGCGTTCAACTCCTACGAGCAGTACTTC. This encodes CASSFSAFNSYEQYF.

The chain couples TRBV7-3 to TRBJ2-1; TRBD2 matches at 13 bases. The CDR3 contains 17 residues. Unmatched junction bases numbered 10, after V lost 5 bases and J lost 6 bases. Germline V gene lookup returns CDR1 SGHTA and CDR2 FQGTGA. The chain's CDR3 is CASSAGLAGAEGNEQFF. The CDR3 DNA reads TGTGCCAGCAGCGCCGGACTAGCGGGAGCGGAAGGCAATGAGCAGTTCTTC.

This chain connects TRBV9 to TRBJ2-7; weak D call: TRBD1 (6 bases). V was pared by 4 bases and J by 3 bases, with 14 bases between. Germline values: CDR1 SGDLS, CDR2 YYNGEE. This CDR3 is 14 amino acids long. The CDR3 DNA reads as TGTGCCAGCAGCACACGGGACAAGTTCTACGAGCAGTACTTC. Residues: CASSTRDKFYEQYF. The variable domain in full, with the rest retrieved from reference TRBV9 and TRBJ2-7, is DSGVTQTPKHLITATGQRVTLRCSPRSGDLSVYWYQQSLDQGLQFLIQYYNGEERAKGNILERFSAQQFPDLHSELNLSSLELGDSALYFCASSTRDKFYEQYFGPGTRLTVT.

J is TRBJ2-7 and V is TRBV27; 12 nucleotides line up with TRBD2. Germline V lookup: CDR1 MNHEY, CDR2 SMNVEV (reference sequence). The V and J ends lost 3 bases and 5 bases, in that order; junction bases with no gene match: 8. The CDR3 is 16 residues long. The CDR3 bases are TGTGCCAGCAGTTTCCTATCTAGCGGGAGGGCTCACGAGCAGTACTTC. Protein product: CASSFLSSGRAHEQYF.